One sample yielded the 10 T cell receptor beta chains listed below, sequenced in a study of resident and recirculating memory T cells in vitiligo. Repertoires were generated with immunoSEQ multiplex PCR, while TCRdb's copy carries only in-frame clones and drops some. Of tens of thousands of clones detected, approximately 90% appear once; the ten largest clones hold 4% to 5.5%. Sequenced material: blood. The receptors here all came from a male donor with vitiligo.

CDR3 sequence: CASSLALLHNYEQYF. CDR3 DNA: TGCGCCAGCAGCTTGGCTCTCCTTCACAACTACGAGCAGTACTTC. This chain uses TRBV5-1 with TRBJ2-7; D not resolved. Trimming pared 0 bases from V and 3 bases from J, leaving 13 bases between. The germline gives CDR1 SGHRS, CDR2 YFSETQ. This CDR3 contains 15 residues. Full variable domain (remainder filled in from reference TRBV5-1 and TRBJ2-7): KAGVTQTPRYLIKTRGQQVTLSCSPISGHRSVSWYQQTPGQGLQFLFEYFSETQRNKGNFPGRFSGRQFSNSRSEMNVSTLELGDSALYLCASSLALLHNYEQYFGPGTRLTVT.

The chain uses TRBV11-2 and TRBJ1-1, with D maybe TRBD1 (5 bases). The germline CDR1 and CDR2 sequences are SGHAT and FQNNGV. This CDR3 region has 14 residues. V was clipped by 3 bases and J by 4 bases, with 12 bases between them. The CDR3 loop reads CASSLSRASTEAFF. The CDR3, as DNA: TGTGCCAGCAGCTTGAGCAGGGCGAGCACTGAAGCTTTCTTT.

J is TRBJ2-3 and V is TRBV9, with D possibly TRBD2 on 6 matching bases. The CDR3 is 16 amino acids. Looked up from germline, CDR1 is SGDLS and CDR2 is YYNGEE. Trimming stripped 4 bases from V and 2 bases from J, with 17 bases between. CDR3 nucleotides: TGTGCCAGCAGCAAGGCGGGGAATACACTCACAGATACGCAGTATTTT. Translating gives CASSKAGNTLTDTQYF. The variable domain in full, with the rest retrieved from reference TRBV9 and TRBJ2-3, is DSGVTQTPKHLITATGQRVTLRCSPRSGDLSVYWYQQSLDQGLQFLIQYYNGEERAKGNILERFSAQQFPDLHSELNLSSLELGDSALYFCASSKAGNTLTDTQYFGPGTRLTVL.

The chain joins TRBV6-1 to TRBJ1-1; no definite D call. Looked up from germline, CDR1 is MNHNS and CDR2 is SASEGT. The CDR3 consists of 15 residues. The V gene lost 6 bases and the J gene lost 1 base, with 15 bases spanning the gap. For the CDR3, the DNA is TGTGCCAGCAGCCAACGACTCCGGTCGAACACTGAAGCTTTCTTT. This encodes CASSQRLRSNTEAFF.

Only a few counts were recorded for this clone. The chain joins TRBV7-9 to TRBJ2-2, with D maybe TRBD1 (5 bases). The CDR3 length is 16 residues. Trimming removed 2 bases at V and 1 base at J, with 11 bases between. The germline CDR1 and CDR2 sequences are SEHNR and FQNEAQ (reference sequence). CDR3 DNA sequence: TGTGCCAGCAGCTTAATAAGAGACAGGAACACCGGGGAGCTGTTTTTT. As protein: CASSLIRDRNTGELFF.

The chain links TRBV2 to TRBJ1-5; TRBD1 agrees at 8 bases. This CDR3 is 14 amino acids long. J lost 5 bases, V lost 3 bases, and 3 bases had no gene match. The germline gives CDR1 SNHLY, CDR2 FYNNEI. The CDR3 DNA is TGTGCCAGCAGTGACACAGGGGGGGATCAGCCCCAGCATTTT. This translates into CASSDTGGDQPQHF.

V usage is TRBV7-2 and J usage is TRBJ1-5, with TRBD1 as a possible D gene (6 bases). CDR1 and CDR2 from the germline V gene are SGHTA and FQGNSA. Trimming pared 1 base from V and 0 bases from J, leaving 7 bases between. The CDR3 length is 15 residues. The CDR3 is CASSLGRGSNQPQHF. The CDR3 nucleotides read TGTGCCAGCAGCTTAGGCAGGGGTAGCAATCAGCCCCAGCATTTT.

The V gene is TRBV6-1, the J gene TRBJ1-3; weak D call: TRBD1 (5 bases). Germline CDR1 reads MNHNS; CDR2 reads SASEGT. The CDR3 is 15 residues long. Trimming left V 5 bases short and J 0 bases short, with 11 bases between. The CDR3 loop reads CASSPRALSGNTIYF. The CDR3 nucleotides are TGTGCCAGCAGTCCCAGGGCCCTCTCTGGAAACACCATATATTTT.

The chain carries TRBV18 and TRBJ1-1; 11 nucleotides agree with TRBD1. Germline V gives CDR1 KGHSH, CDR2 LQKENI. CDR3 size: 16 residues. V was pared by 6 bases and J by 4 bases, with 10 bases of the junction left unmatched. This chain's CDR3 is CASSWTGGAGGTEAFF. The CDR3 bases are TGTGCCAGCTCCTGGACAGGGGGCGCGGGGGGCACTGAAGCTTTCTTT.

V usage is TRBV6-1 and J usage is TRBJ2-7; D gene uncertain. CDR3 length equals 15 residues. The germline CDR1 and CDR2 sequences are MNHNS and SASEGT. Trimming removed 6 bases from V and 0 bases from J, with 15 bases in between. The CDR3 is CASRVGEPPSYEQYF. CDR3 DNA sequence: TGTGCCAGCAGAGTAGGAGAACCGCCCTCCTACGAGCAGTACTTC.